This T cell receptor beta chain was found in a study of blood T cell repertoires in COVID-19. Study in general: In each case, the material was cDNA or gDNA derived from T cells, B-cell-depleted T cells, or PBMCs.

Patients from Seattle were sampled longitudinally, starting during active infection. As originally analysed: From reference gene primer amplification, estimates of nucleated cell counts were derived. The method was immunoSEQ multiplex PCR; TCRdb's version includes in-frame clones alone and lacks a portion of them. V and J calls plus clone size are reproduced from that table; the DNA served to infer D and trimming. This sample has 100,000 to 150,000 clones, with approximately 89% found just once. This clonotype originated in a woman older than 75 with COVID-19, enrolled during active disease. The sequenced sample consisted of peripheral blood.

CDR3 sequence reads: CASSKGLAGGPFTGELFF. The CDR3 nucleotides are TGTGCCAGCAGCAAAGGACTAGCGGGAGGGCCTTTCACCGGGGAGCTGTTTTTT. The chain is built from TRBV11-3 and TRBJ2-2; 15 positions agree with TRBD2. CDR1 and CDR2 (germline): SGHNT, YENEEA. V shed 5 bases and J 4 bases; nucleotides not matched to a gene: 8. The CDR3 length is 18 residues.